The present entry profiles one T cell receptor (beta chain) with its context. The CDR3 runs 14 residues. V gave up 0 bases and J gave up 3 bases, with 7 bases separating them. From germline, CDR1 is SGDLS and CDR2 YYNGEE. The investigators amplified TCR beta CDR3 regions from RNA transcripts. In the first-round RT-PCR of the TCR CDR3, the HTBI primer set was used. TCRdb re-called the multiplex PCR reads with MiXCR, one entry per CDR3 protein. The data show 550,000 to 600,000 distinct CDR3 sequences, over 15% seen once. The data were taken from a study of T cells in Graves' hyperthyroidism and ophthalmopathy.

The source material was blood. This clonotype was sampled from a woman younger than 35 with Graves' hyperthyroidism. V gene TRBV9 combines with J gene TRBJ2-1; unclear D gene. CDR3 in amino acids: CASSVAGRYNEQFF. The CDR3 coding sequence is TGTGCCAGCAGCGTAGCTGGCCGCTACAATGAGCAGTTCTTC.